Listed below are T cell receptor beta chains from one sample, sequenced in a study of shared clonotypes between healthy human individuals. Profiling relied on immunoSEQ multiplex PCR, and the TCRdb table lists in-frame clones only, not all of them. This table holds more than 2,000,000 clones, over 85% found once. The source material was naive CD4+ T cells sorted from blood. Receptor source: a man between 18 and 29 years old in good health. Each CDR3 is given without its conserved first and last residue.

v_call cdr3_aa
TRBV6-4 ASSDSTSQSGDEQF
TRBV2 ASSEAGTIYETQY
TRBV4-3 ASSQDLAGGLNEQF
TRBV7-3 ASSLTSRTGNYGYT
TRBV18 ASSPGQNYEQY
TRBV18 ASSPTGGEEDTQY
TRBV7-2 ASSEGPKETQY
TRBV2 ASRRIRDSEAGLY
TRBV6-1 ASSEWVAATYNEQF
TRBV5-4 ASSLWPAQETQY
TRBV12-5 ASGFHRDSNQPQH
TRBV10-3 AISEFDGAEQY
TRBV10-2 ASSEQGQTTDTQY
TRBV6-4 ASSDSTAGFGYT
TRBV6-4 ASSDSSRNTGELF
TRBV27 ASSLSLLGQQF
TRBV29-1 SVLGGSVTEAF
TRBV11-2 ASSKLYGYT
TRBV19 ASSSTGAGGDEQF
TRBV18 ASSDGTVNYGYT
TRBV7-2 ASSLASGRGNEQF
TRBV19 ASRMGGRGDEQY
TRBV27 ASKKALLQGRGSGANVLT
TRBV30 AWSGSGTYEQY
TRBV6-6 ASSGGGGATKTQY
TRBV7-2 ASSSSTGGGNTIY
TRBV5-1 ASSHSGGQETQY
TRBV18 ASSPTQNEQF
TRBV5-8 ASSPKEGNFLGYEQY
TRBV19 ASSPGNPAQGNTIY
TRBV2 ASSKEGLASYEQY
TRBV7-2 ASSPQGAGYGYT
TRBV14 ASSLRGGNTEAF
TRBV19 ASSSTNIGTEAF
TRBV4-3 ASSQEGRVWDTGELF
TRBV27 ASSVTDRAIYEQY